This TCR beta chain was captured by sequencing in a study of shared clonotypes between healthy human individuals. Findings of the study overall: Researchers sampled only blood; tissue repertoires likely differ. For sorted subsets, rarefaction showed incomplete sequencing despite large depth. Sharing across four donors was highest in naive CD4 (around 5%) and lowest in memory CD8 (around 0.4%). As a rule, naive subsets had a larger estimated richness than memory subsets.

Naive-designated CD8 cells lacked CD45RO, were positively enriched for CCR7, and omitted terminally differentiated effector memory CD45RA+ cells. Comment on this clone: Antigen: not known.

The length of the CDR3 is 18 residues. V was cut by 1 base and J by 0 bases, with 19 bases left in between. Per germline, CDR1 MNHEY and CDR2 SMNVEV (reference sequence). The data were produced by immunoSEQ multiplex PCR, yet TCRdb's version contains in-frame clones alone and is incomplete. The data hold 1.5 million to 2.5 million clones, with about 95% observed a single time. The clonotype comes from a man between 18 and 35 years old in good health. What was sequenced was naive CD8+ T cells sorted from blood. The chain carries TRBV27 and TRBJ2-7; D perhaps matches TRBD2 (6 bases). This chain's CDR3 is CASSLLGLGSGSSYEQYF. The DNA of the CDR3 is TGTGCCAGCAGTTTATTGGGGTTGGGTAGCGGCAGCTCCTACGAGCAGTACTTC.